This TCR beta chain was documented in a study of long-term antiretroviral therapy in people with HIV. Points from the study as a whole: Blood dates from the mid-2000s to the late 2010s, possibly under older ART regimens. Clones with expansion before ART led the repertoire at all time points.

Samples were assayed with immunoSEQ v3.0 at survey level. Method: immunoSEQ multiplex PCR; TCRdb's copy keeps in-frame clones and lacks some. The data show 25,000 to 35,000 clones, about 86% seen once. CDR3 size: 14 residues. CDR1 MGHRA and CDR2 YSYEKL come from the germline V gene. Trimming pared 0 bases from V and 5 bases from J, leaving 8 bases between. For each donor, at least one pre-ART and at least two post-ART PBMC samples were available. Treatment for all HIV-infected participants took place in the United States. Concerning this clone itself: Antigen: not known.

This receptor was obtained from a woman aged 25 to 39 with HIV. The source material was unsorted PBMCs, sampled 0.8 years after starting antiretroviral therapy. The chain links TRBV4-1 to TRBJ2-4; perhaps TRBD1 as D (5 bases). The CDR3, as DNA: TGCGCCAGCAGCCAAGACAGGGATCAAAACATTCAGTACTTC. This encodes CASSQDRDQNIQYF.